Sequencing of this T cell receptor (beta chain) was carried out in a study of T cell responses to AZD1222 COVID-19 vaccine. Study as a whole: Second-dose intervals of approximately 4 or approximately 12 weeks were pooled. Study-level findings and limits: Baseline serostatus was positive in only a handful of AZD1222 recipients. Nearly half of unique spike-specific TCRs reportedly avoided B.1.351 and B.1.1.7 mutated regions.

The CDR3 contains 13 residues. Trimming pared 5 bases from V and 3 bases from J, leaving 11 bases between. Germline CDR1 and CDR2: SGHVS and FNYEAQ. Concerning this clone itself: Its antigen is unknown.

Using immunoSEQ multiplex PCR, the repertoire was profiled, and TCRdb retains in-frame clones only, with some absent. This table has 60,000 to 100,000 clones, roughly 87% appearing once. The J gene is TRBJ2-7, the V gene TRBV7-6, with a weak D call TRBD1 (5 bases). Source: peripheral blood, taken on day 0 of AZD1222 vaccination. The source is an adult in good health. The CDR3, as DNA: TGTGCCAGCAGCCTCAGGGCAGACTACGAGCAGTACTTC. Its protein product is CASSLRADYEQYF. The variable domain in full, with the rest retrieved from reference TRBV7-6 and TRBJ2-7, is GAGVSQSPRYKVTKRGQDVALRCDPISGHVSLYWYRQALGQGPEFLTYFNYEAQQDKSGLPNDRFSAERPEGSISTLTIQRTEQRDSAMYRCASSLRADYEQYFGPGTRLTVT.